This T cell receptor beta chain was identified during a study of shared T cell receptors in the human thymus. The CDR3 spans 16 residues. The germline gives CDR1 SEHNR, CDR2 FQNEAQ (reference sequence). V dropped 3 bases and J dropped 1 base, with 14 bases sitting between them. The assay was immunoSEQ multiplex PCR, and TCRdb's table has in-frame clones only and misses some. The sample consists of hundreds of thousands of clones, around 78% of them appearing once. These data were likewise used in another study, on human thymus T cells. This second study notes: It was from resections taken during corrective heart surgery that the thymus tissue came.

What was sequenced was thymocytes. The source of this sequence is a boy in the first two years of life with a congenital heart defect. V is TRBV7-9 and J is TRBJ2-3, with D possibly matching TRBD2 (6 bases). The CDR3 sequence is CASSFSPGVGTDTQYF. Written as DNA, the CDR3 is TGTGCCAGCAGCTTTTCACCGGGAGTCGGCACAGATACGCAGTATTTT.